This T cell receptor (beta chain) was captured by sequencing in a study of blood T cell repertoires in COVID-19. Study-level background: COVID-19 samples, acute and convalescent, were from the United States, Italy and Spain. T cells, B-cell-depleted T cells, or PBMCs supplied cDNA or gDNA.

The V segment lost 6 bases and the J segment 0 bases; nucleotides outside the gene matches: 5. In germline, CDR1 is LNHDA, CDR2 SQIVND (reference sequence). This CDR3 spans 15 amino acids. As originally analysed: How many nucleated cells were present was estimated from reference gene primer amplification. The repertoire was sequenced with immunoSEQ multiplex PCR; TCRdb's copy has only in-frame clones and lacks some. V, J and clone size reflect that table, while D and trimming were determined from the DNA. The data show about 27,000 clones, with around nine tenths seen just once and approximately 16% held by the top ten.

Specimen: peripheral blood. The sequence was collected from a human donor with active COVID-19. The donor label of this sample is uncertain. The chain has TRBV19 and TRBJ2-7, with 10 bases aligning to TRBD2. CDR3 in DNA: TGTGCCAGTAGACTAACTAGCGGGGACTCCTACGAGCAGTACTTC. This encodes CASRLTSGDSYEQYF.